These T cell receptor beta chains were read from a single sample in a study of CD8+ T cells in alopecia areata. Method: immunoSEQ multiplex PCR; TCRdb's copy keeps in-frame clones and lacks some. There are more than 12,000 clones in the sample; around three fifths occur only once, and roughly 3.5% lies in the top ten. Specimen: CD4+ Tregs sorted from blood. The receptors shown here come from a human donor with alopecia areata. The CDR3 runs from the conserved cysteine through the conserved F or W. The order of the fields is CDR3 DNA, CDR3 protein, J gene, V gene, clone size, D gene. A D gene is named only where the DNA matches it firmly. Some rows have no size entry. The others give once, few or many, or a class for an expanded clone.

CDR3nt: TGTGCCAGCAGTGGGGCGAGGGGCTACGAGCAGTACTTC
CDR3aa: CASSGARGYEQYF
j_gene: TRBJ2-7
v_gene: TRBV2
abundance: NA
d_gene: NA

CDR3nt: TGTGCCAGTAGGCAGGGGCCCCACTATGGCTACACCTTC
CDR3aa: CASRQGPHYGYTF
j_gene: TRBJ1-2
v_gene: TRBV19
abundance: few
d_gene: NA

CDR3nt: TGTGCCAGCAGCTTTTCCCCGGGCGGGAACTCCTACGAGCAGTACTTC
CDR3aa: CASSFSPGGNSYEQYF
j_gene: TRBJ2-7
v_gene: TRBV11-2
abundance: NA
d_gene: NA

CDR3nt: TGTGCCAGCAGTGAAGCAGGGGGCTATGGCTACACCTTC
CDR3aa: CASSEAGGYGYTF
j_gene: TRBJ1-2
v_gene: TRBV6-1
abundance: few
d_gene: NA

CDR3nt: TGTGCCAGCAGCTTGGATCCGGCTAACTATGGCTACACCTTC
CDR3aa: CASSLDPANYGYTF
j_gene: TRBJ1-2
v_gene: TRBV5-4
abundance: NA
d_gene: NA

CDR3nt: TGTGCCAGCAGTTATACCGGGACAGTCTATGGCTACACCTTC
CDR3aa: CASSYTGTVYGYTF
j_gene: TRBJ1-2
v_gene: TRBV28
abundance: few
d_gene: TRBD1

CDR3nt: TGTGCCAGCTCACCTAGGAGCTCCTACGAGCAGTACTTC
CDR3aa: CASSPRSSYEQYF
j_gene: TRBJ2-7
v_gene: TRBV18
abundance: NA
d_gene: NA

CDR3nt: TGTGCCAGCAGGAAAGGGACTAGCGGCTACGAGCAGTACTTC
CDR3aa: CASRKGTSGYEQYF
j_gene: TRBJ2-7
v_gene: TRBV7-9
abundance: NA
d_gene: TRBD2

CDR3nt: TGCGCCAGCAGCTTGGGGAACAGGGGTCGGAACAATGAGCAGTTCTTC
CDR3aa: CASSLGNRGRNNEQFF
j_gene: TRBJ2-1
v_gene: TRBV5-1
abundance: NA
d_gene: TRBD1

CDR3nt: TGTGCCAGTACGGGGGGCGGGAGTTTCACAGATACGCAGTATTTT
CDR3aa: CASTGGGSFTDTQYF
j_gene: TRBJ2-3
v_gene: TRBV19
abundance: NA
d_gene: NA

CDR3nt: TGTGCCAGCAGCGGACTCGGGGCGGGCTATGGCTACACCTTC
CDR3aa: CASSGLGAGYGYTF
j_gene: TRBJ1-2
v_gene: TRBV27
abundance: few
d_gene: NA

CDR3nt: TGTGCCAGCAGCTCCAGGGAGGTCGGCTATGGCTACACCTTC
CDR3aa: CASSSREVGYGYTF
j_gene: TRBJ1-2
v_gene: TRBV7-8
abundance: NA
d_gene: NA

CDR3nt: TGTGCCACCATTTTCGGGGCAGGGGGAGAAAAACTGTTTTTT
CDR3aa: CATIFGAGGEKLFF
j_gene: TRBJ1-4
v_gene: TRBV6-5
abundance: NA
d_gene: TRBD1

CDR3nt: TGTGCCAGCAGCTTTAAGACAGGTCCTGGGGGGGAGCTGTTTTTT
CDR3aa: CASSFKTGPGGELFF
j_gene: TRBJ2-2
v_gene: TRBV7-6
abundance: NA
d_gene: NA

CDR3nt: TGTGCCAGCAGTCCCGCCGGGAGCTTCAATCAGCCCCAGCATTTT
CDR3aa: CASSPAGSFNQPQHF
j_gene: TRBJ1-5
v_gene: TRBV6-6
abundance: NA
d_gene: NA

CDR3nt: TGTGCCAGCAGTTTATCCAGCGGGAGCGTTAGTACCGGGGAGCTGTTTTTT
CDR3aa: CASSLSSGSVSTGELFF
j_gene: TRBJ2-2
v_gene: TRBV28
abundance: NA
d_gene: TRBD2

CDR3nt: TGCGCCAGCAGGAACAGGGCAAACTCCTACGAGCAGTACTTC
CDR3aa: CASRNRANSYEQYF
j_gene: TRBJ2-7
v_gene: TRBV23-1
abundance: NA
d_gene: NA

CDR3nt: TGTGCCAGCAAGGGGAGGGGCCCCCAATACCCTAGCAATCAGCCCCAGCATTTT
CDR3aa: CASKGRGPQYPSNQPQHF
j_gene: TRBJ1-5
v_gene: TRBV2
abundance: few
d_gene: NA

CDR3nt: TGTGCCAGCAGTAGCAGGGTGGGGAATCAGCCCCAGCATTTT
CDR3aa: CASSSRVGNQPQHF
j_gene: TRBJ1-5
v_gene: TRBV28
abundance: few
d_gene: NA

CDR3nt: TGCGCCAGCCGCCCCCGCGGGAGGGCCGGTGAAGGCGAGCAGTTCTTC
CDR3aa: CASRPRGRAGEGEQFF
j_gene: TRBJ2-1
v_gene: TRBV4-1
abundance: NA
d_gene: TRBD2

CDR3nt: TGTGCCAGCAGCTTTGGGCGACTGCGGGGGGAGCTGTTTTTT
CDR3aa: CASSFGRLRGELFF
j_gene: TRBJ2-2
v_gene: TRBV7-9
abundance: NA
d_gene: NA

CDR3nt: TGTGCCATCACCTCCGGGGACAGGGAACGAGTGAGAGGCTACACCTTC
CDR3aa: CAITSGDRERVRGYTF
j_gene: TRBJ1-2
v_gene: TRBV10-3
abundance: NA
d_gene: TRBD1

CDR3nt: TGTGCCATCACCCGGGGTGGTAGCGGAGGCGGGAATGAGCAGTTCTTC
CDR3aa: CAITRGGSGGGNEQFF
j_gene: TRBJ2-1
v_gene: TRBV10-3
abundance: large
d_gene: NA

CDR3nt: TGTGCCAGCAGTTTACACGGGGCCCGGGGTGATGGCTACACCTTC
CDR3aa: CASSLHGARGDGYTF
j_gene: TRBJ1-2
v_gene: TRBV28
abundance: NA
d_gene: NA

CDR3nt: TGTGCCAGCAGCTTAGCGGGGGTAGAAGCTTTCTTT
CDR3aa: CASSLAGVEAFF
j_gene: TRBJ1-1
v_gene: TRBV7-9
abundance: NA
d_gene: NA

CDR3nt: TGCGCCAGCAGTCAACGGCCAGGGACGGATTGGAACACTGAAGCTTTCTTT
CDR3aa: CASSQRPGTDWNTEAFF
j_gene: TRBJ1-1
v_gene: TRBV23-1
abundance: NA
d_gene: NA

CDR3nt: TGTGCCAGCAGTTTCCTGTCTCCGGATACGCAGTATTTT
CDR3aa: CASSFLSPDTQYF
j_gene: TRBJ2-3
v_gene: TRBV28
abundance: medium-sized
d_gene: NA

CDR3nt: TGTGCCAGCAATAACAGGGGCACCGGGGAGCTGTTTTTT
CDR3aa: CASNNRGTGELFF
j_gene: TRBJ2-2
v_gene: TRBV6-5
abundance: few
d_gene: TRBD1

CDR3nt: TGTGCCAGCACCCTGGCAGGGGGCGGTCAGCCCCAGCATTTT
CDR3aa: CASTLAGGGQPQHF
j_gene: TRBJ1-5
v_gene: TRBV28
abundance: NA
d_gene: TRBD1

CDR3nt: TGCGCCACCCAGGGGTTTGACGAGCAGTACTTC
CDR3aa: CATQGFDEQYF
j_gene: TRBJ2-7
v_gene: TRBV10-2
abundance: NA
d_gene: NA

CDR3nt: TGTGCCAGCAGTTTATGGACGGGGACAGGGGGATCTAATCAGCCCCAGCATTTT
CDR3aa: CASSLWTGTGGSNQPQHF
j_gene: TRBJ1-5
v_gene: TRBV28
abundance: NA
d_gene: TRBD1

CDR3nt: TGTGCCAGCAGTTTAATGCCGGCCTCCTACAATGAGCAGTTCTTC
CDR3aa: CASSLMPASYNEQFF
j_gene: TRBJ2-1
v_gene: TRBV27
abundance: NA
d_gene: NA

CDR3nt: TGTGCCAGCAGCCCCCGAGCGACAGGGAAACTTCACTCCTACGAGCAGTACTTC
CDR3aa: CASSPRATGKLHSYEQYF
j_gene: TRBJ2-7
v_gene: TRBV9
abundance: NA
d_gene: TRBD1

CDR3nt: TGTGCCAGCAGTTACTCTCTCGCAGTTGCTGGCAATGAGCAGTTCTTC
CDR3aa: CASSYSLAVAGNEQFF
j_gene: TRBJ2-1
v_gene: TRBV6-6
abundance: NA
d_gene: NA

CDR3nt: TGTGCCAGCACCACAGGGGGACAGACCGGGGAGCTGTTTTTT
CDR3aa: CASTTGGQTGELFF
j_gene: TRBJ2-2
v_gene: TRBV28
abundance: few
d_gene: TRBD1

CDR3nt: TGTGCCAGCAGCTTTAGGGGTGGGGAGGACACCGGGGAGCTGTTTTTT
CDR3aa: CASSFRGGEDTGELFF
j_gene: TRBJ2-2
v_gene: TRBV4-2
abundance: NA
d_gene: NA

CDR3nt: TGCGCCAGCAGCTTGGGCCAGTTCACTGAAGCTTTCTTT
CDR3aa: CASSLGQFTEAFF
j_gene: TRBJ1-1
v_gene: TRBV5-1
abundance: NA
d_gene: NA

CDR3nt: TGTGCCAGCTCCGGGGAGACGACCATATATTTT
CDR3aa: CASSGETTIYF
j_gene: TRBJ1-3
v_gene: TRBV18
abundance: few
d_gene: NA

CDR3nt: TGTGCCAGCAGTTCCCTGGGACTAGCGGGAGACGGAAATGAGCAGTTCTTC
CDR3aa: CASSSLGLAGDGNEQFF
j_gene: TRBJ2-1
v_gene: TRBV27
abundance: medium-sized
d_gene: TRBD2

CDR3nt: TGTGCCAGCATTTCCCTGGGTGGGGCGCGCACAGATACGCAGTATTTT
CDR3aa: CASISLGGARTDTQYF
j_gene: TRBJ2-3
v_gene: TRBV5-6
abundance: NA
d_gene: NA

CDR3nt: TGTGCCAGCAGTTTCAGGGGGCTGGGGCAGCCCCAGCATTTT
CDR3aa: CASSFRGLGQPQHF
j_gene: TRBJ1-5
v_gene: TRBV27
abundance: NA
d_gene: TRBD1

CDR3nt: TGTGCCAGCAGTGAAGCGGGACAGGGAGGAGATACGCAGTATTTT
CDR3aa: CASSEAGQGGDTQYF
j_gene: TRBJ2-3
v_gene: TRBV6-1
abundance: NA
d_gene: TRBD1

CDR3nt: TGTGCCAGCAGCTTAGAGGAGGGAGTGGGGGAGACCCAGTACTTC
CDR3aa: CASSLEEGVGETQYF
j_gene: TRBJ2-5
v_gene: TRBV7-9
abundance: few
d_gene: NA

CDR3nt: TGTGCCAGCAGCGAGAGCGGGAGGTCCTACGAGCAGTACTTC
CDR3aa: CASSESGRSYEQYF
j_gene: TRBJ2-7
v_gene: TRBV9
abundance: once
d_gene: TRBD2

CDR3nt: TGTGCCAGCACCTCCCCGGGACTACCATACAATGAGCAGTTCTTC
CDR3aa: CASTSPGLPYNEQFF
j_gene: TRBJ2-1
v_gene: TRBV6-6
abundance: medium-sized
d_gene: TRBD2

CDR3nt: TGTGCCAGCAGCCTACCGGGACTAGGCTACGAGCAGTACTTC
CDR3aa: CASSLPGLGYEQYF
j_gene: TRBJ2-7
v_gene: TRBV28
abundance: few
d_gene: TRBD2

CDR3nt: TGCGCCAGCAGCCAAGAACGTTCAGGACAGGGGGACGAGCAGTACTTC
CDR3aa: CASSQERSGQGDEQYF
j_gene: TRBJ2-7
v_gene: TRBV4-1
abundance: NA
d_gene: TRBD1

CDR3nt: TGTGCCAGCATGTGGCGAGGCTATGGCTACACCTTC
CDR3aa: CASMWRGYGYTF
j_gene: TRBJ1-2
v_gene: TRBV6-1
abundance: NA
d_gene: NA

CDR3nt: TGTGCCAGCAGTACGCGGGGGCTTTTAACTTTCTTT
CDR3aa: CASSTRGLLTFF
j_gene: TRBJ1-1
v_gene: TRBV6-5
abundance: once
d_gene: NA

CDR3nt: TGCGCCAGCAGCCCCCGTGGGGTCCAGCGGGGTGAGCAGTTCTTC
CDR3aa: CASSPRGVQRGEQFF
j_gene: TRBJ2-1
v_gene: TRBV5-1
abundance: few
d_gene: TRBD2

CDR3nt: TGTGCCAGCAGCCAAGACTCGGGCCCAAGCGGGAGACCCGGTGAGCAGTTCTTC
CDR3aa: CASSQDSGPSGRPGEQFF
j_gene: TRBJ2-1
v_gene: TRBV4-2
abundance: NA
d_gene: TRBD2

CDR3nt: TGTGCCAGCTCGCGAACCCGATCGGGACTAGCGGGACCGAATGAGCAGTTCTTC
CDR3aa: CASSRTRSGLAGPNEQFF
j_gene: TRBJ2-1
v_gene: TRBV18
abundance: NA
d_gene: TRBD2

CDR3nt: TGTGCCAGCAGCAGACAGGATGGGAGAGGGTACTCCTACAATGAGCAGTTCTTC
CDR3aa: CASSRQDGRGYSYNEQFF
j_gene: TRBJ2-1
v_gene: TRBV4-2
abundance: NA
d_gene: NA

CDR3nt: TGTGCCAGCAGCTTAGAGGGCAGGGAGAATCAGCCCCAGCATTTT
CDR3aa: CASSLEGRENQPQHF
j_gene: TRBJ1-5
v_gene: TRBV7-9
abundance: NA
d_gene: NA

CDR3nt: TGTGCCAGCAGCTGGATGGTCTGGACAGAATATGGCTACACCTTC
CDR3aa: CASSWMVWTEYGYTF
j_gene: TRBJ1-2
v_gene: TRBV5-6
abundance: NA
d_gene: NA

CDR3nt: TGTGCCAGCTCACCGACAGGGGGCGGCTATGGCTACACCTTC
CDR3aa: CASSPTGGGYGYTF
j_gene: TRBJ1-2
v_gene: TRBV18
abundance: NA
d_gene: TRBD1

CDR3nt: TGCGCCAGCAGCTCCCCAGCCTACGAGCAGTACTTC
CDR3aa: CASSSPAYEQYF
j_gene: TRBJ2-7
v_gene: TRBV5-1
abundance: NA
d_gene: NA

CDR3nt: TGTGCCAGCAGTTTACTTAGGACAGGGGGTCCCTACGAGCAGTACTTC
CDR3aa: CASSLLRTGGPYEQYF
j_gene: TRBJ2-7
v_gene: TRBV27
abundance: NA
d_gene: TRBD1

CDR3nt: TGTGCCAGCAGTTGGACTAGCGGGAATATGGCTGAGCAGTTCTTC
CDR3aa: CASSWTSGNMAEQFF
j_gene: TRBJ2-1
v_gene: TRBV28
abundance: NA
d_gene: TRBD2